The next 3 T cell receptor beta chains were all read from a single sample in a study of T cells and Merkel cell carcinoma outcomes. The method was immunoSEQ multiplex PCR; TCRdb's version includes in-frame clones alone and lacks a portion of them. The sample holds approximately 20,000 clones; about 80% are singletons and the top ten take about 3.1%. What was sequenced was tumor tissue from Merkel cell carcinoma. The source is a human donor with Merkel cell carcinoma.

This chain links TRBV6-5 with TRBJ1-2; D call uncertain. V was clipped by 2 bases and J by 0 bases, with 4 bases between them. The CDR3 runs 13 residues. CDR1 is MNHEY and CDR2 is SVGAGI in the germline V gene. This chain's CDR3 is CASSYGPNYGYTF. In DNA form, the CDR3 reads TGTGCCAGCAGTTACGGCCCTAACTATGGCTACACCTTC.

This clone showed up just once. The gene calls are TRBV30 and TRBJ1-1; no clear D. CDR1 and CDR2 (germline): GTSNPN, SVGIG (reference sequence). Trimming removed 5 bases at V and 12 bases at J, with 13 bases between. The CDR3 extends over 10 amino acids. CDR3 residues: CAWARPAPFF. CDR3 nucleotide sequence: TGTGCCTGGGCCCGGCCCGCTCCTTTCTTT.

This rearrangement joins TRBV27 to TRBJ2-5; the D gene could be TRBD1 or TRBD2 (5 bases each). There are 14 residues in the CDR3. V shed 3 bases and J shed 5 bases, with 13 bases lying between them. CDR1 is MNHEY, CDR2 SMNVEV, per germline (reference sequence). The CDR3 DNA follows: TGTGCCAGCAGTTTGGGGCGGGTGGGGGAGACCCAGTACTTC. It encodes CASSLGRVGETQYF.